The entry that follows covers one T cell receptor (beta chain) sequence. What it recognizes is unknown. This entry is derived from a study of PD-L1 blockade in urothelial cancer. At the level of the study: Males with bladder-origin urothelial cancer made up about 90% of the roughly 29 patients. Anywhere from 0 to 3 prior chemotherapy regimens had been received by patients.

This sample's time point: pretreatment peripheral blood. Notes on the study in general: Tumor-associated clones in blood expanded more at 3 weeks in durable-benefit patients. Sub-median blood TCR clonality before treatment predicted longer survival.

CDR3 length equals 14 residues. Germline V CDR1 and CDR2: MNHEY, SMNVEV (reference sequence). Trimming stripped 7 bases from V and 6 bases from J, with 18 bases between. The table came from immunoSEQ multiplex PCR; TCRdb's copy has only in-frame clones and leaves some out. The sample consists of roughly 87,000 clones, around 90% of them appearing once. The genes are TRBV27 and TRBJ1-2; perhaps TRBD1 as D (5 bases). This sequence was found in a woman at least 80 years old with urothelial cancer. The specimen was PBMCs, collected around atezolizumab (anti-PD-L1) treatment. CDR3 residues: CASTSLTVSNGYTF. Written as DNA, the CDR3 is TGTGCCAGCACATCCCTGACAGTCTCCAATGGCTACACCTTC.